This entry lists 25 T cell receptor beta chains sequenced from one sample in a study of blood T cells in healthy people across ages. The second PCR ran roughly 7 to 12 cycles with a sample-barcoded 5' primer and J-beta primers. TCRdb recomputed calls from the 5' RACE reads with MiXCR, one row per CDR3 protein. This sample has around 1,100,000 distinct CDR3 sequences, with 30% to 40% found just once. The specimen sequenced was blood. The receptors derive from a young man in good health.

The rearrangement links TRBV6-2 or TRBV6-3 to TRBJ1-5, with a weak D call TRBD1 (6 bases). The V end lost 3 bases, the J end lost 3 bases, and 12 bases lay between the germline ends. The CDR3 length is 15 residues. CDR1 and CDR2 (germline): MNHEY, SVGEGT. CDR3 residues: CASSYTGAPNQPQHF. DNA for the CDR3: TGTGCCAGCAGTTATACGGGGGCGCCCAATCAGCCCCAGCATTTT.

The chain links TRBV14 to TRBJ2-3, with D possibly matching TRBD2 (6 bases). Trimming took 0 bases from V and 1 from J, leaving 23 bases between them. The CDR3 is 20 amino acids. Germline values: CDR1 SGHDN, CDR2 FVKESK. The CDR3 spells CASSQDMGLPLPYGTDTQYF. CDR3 coding DNA: TGTGCCAGCAGCCAAGATATGGGACTCCCACTACCCTATGGCACAGATACGCAGTATTTT.

This clonotype was seen a handful of times. The chain joins TRBV6-6 to TRBJ2-1; tentative D call: TRBD1 (5 bases). This CDR3 has 14 amino acids. The germline V and J ends were trimmed by 0 bases and 7 bases, with 10 bases remaining between them. Per germline, CDR1 MNHNY and CDR2 SVGAGI (reference sequence). The CDR3 loop is CASSYSSGMNEQFF. In nucleotides, the CDR3 is TGTGCCAGCAGTTACTCATCAGGGATGAATGAGCAGTTCTTC.

The chain combines TRBV20-1 with TRBJ1-2; D is undetermined. The length of the CDR3 is 12 residues. Deletions cut 1 base from V and 8 bases from J, with 11 bases between. CDR1 and CDR2 (germline): DFQATT, SNEGSKA (reference sequence). CDR3 sequence: CSARAGVRGYTF. In DNA, the CDR3 is TGCAGTGCTAGAGCCGGGGTCAGGGGCTACACCTTC.

This clonotype was counted many times. The rearrangement uses TRBV7-2 and TRBJ2-1, with a possible D match to TRBD1 (5 bases). Germline V gene lookup returns CDR1 SGHTA and CDR2 FQGNSA. Trimming removed 2 bases at V and 7 bases at J, with 12 bases between. This CDR3 comprises 14 residues. The CDR3 DNA is TGTGCCAGCAGCTTACCACAGGTAGTGAATGAGCAGTTCTTC. Residues: CASSLPQVVNEQFF.

This clonotype was seen more than once but under ten times. The gene calls are TRBV2 and TRBJ2-7; possible D gene TRBD1, 6 bases. Trimming cost V 6 bases and J 1 base, with 13 bases left between them. There are 14 residues in the CDR3. In germline, CDR1 is SNHLY, CDR2 FYNNEI. This CDR3 reads CASSPWDNSYEQYF. CDR3 coding DNA: TGTGCCAGCAGCCCCTGGGACAATTCCTACGAGCAGTACTTC.

This chain links TRBV20-1 with TRBJ1-1; a possible D gene is TRBD1 (5 bases). Germline V gives CDR1 DFQATT, CDR2 SNEGSKA (reference sequence). Trimming cost V 0 bases and J 0 bases, with 17 bases left between them. The CDR3 consists of 17 residues. CDR3 nucleotide sequence: TGCAGTGCTAGAGATTTTATGCAGGGAGCCTTGAACACTGAAGCTTTCTTT. It specifies CSARDFMQGALNTEAFF.

The J gene is TRBJ2-7, the V gene TRBV7-9; D possibly uses TRBD1 or TRBD2 (6 bases each). V was clipped by 1 base and J by 3 bases, with 16 bases between them. CDR1 and CDR2 (germline): SEHNR, FQNEAQ (reference sequence). The CDR3 consists of 16 residues. This CDR3 is CASSLEGGRGLYEQYF. Here the CDR3 DNA reads TGTGCCAGCAGCTTAGAGGGGGGCAGGGGCCTCTACGAGCAGTACTTC.

The V gene is TRBV20-1, the J gene TRBJ2-7; no definite D call. The germline CDR1 and CDR2 sequences are DFQATT and SNEGSKA (reference sequence). This CDR3 has 13 amino acids. V lost 0 bases and J lost 4, with 10 bases in between. The CDR3 loop reads CSAREGSTYEQYF. The CDR3 nucleotides read TGCAGTGCTAGAGAAGGCTCTACTTACGAGCAGTACTTC.

The rearrangement uses TRBV5-1 and TRBJ2-1, with D perhaps being TRBD1 or TRBD2 (5 bases each). Germline CDR1 reads SGHRS; CDR2 reads YFSETQ. This CDR3 is 14 amino acids long. The V and J ends lost 3 bases and 9 bases respectively, with 16 bases between them. CDR3 nucleotide sequence: TGCGCCAGCAGCTGGGGGACGGGTAGGGGTGAGCAGTTCTTC. This codes for CASSWGTGRGEQFF. The full variable domain, its missing parts supplied by reference TRBV5-1 and TRBJ2-1, is KAGVTQTPRYLIKTRGQQVTLSCSPISGHRSVSWYQQTPGQGLQFLFEYFSETQRNKGNFPGRFSGRQFSNSRSEMNVSTLELGDSALYLCASSWGTGRGEQFFGPGTRLTVL.

This chain connects TRBV7-6 to TRBJ2-1; D uncertain. TRBJ2-7 explains the end of the DNA better; the J call may be wrong. The V gene's germline CDR1 is SGHVS and CDR2 FNYEAQ. The CDR3 covers 13 residues. CDR3 in DNA: TGTGCCAGCAGCTTAGCGGTATACAATGAGCAGTACTTC. Translated, it gives CASSLAVYNEQYF.

This clonotype appeared many times. The chain carries TRBV20-1 and TRBJ2-1, with 7 bases that match TRBD2. Germline V gene lookup returns CDR1 DFQATT and CDR2 SNEGSKA (reference sequence). V lost 7 bases, J lost 4 bases, and 4 bases stayed unmatched. The CDR3 covers 12 residues. The CDR3 protein is CSGLASYNEQFF. In DNA, the CDR3 is TGCAGTGGACTAGCATCGTACAATGAGCAGTTCTTC.

The V and J genes are TRBV29-1 and TRBJ1-2, with D uncertain. Germline CDR1 and CDR2: SQVTM and ANQGSEA. The CDR3 extends over 12 amino acids. The V end was cut by 2 bases, the J end by 8 bases, with 12 bases between. The chain's CDR3 is CSVESRMGGYTF. The CDR3 coding sequence is TGCAGCGTTGAATCCCGCATGGGAGGCTACACCTTC. The variable domain in full, with the rest retrieved from reference TRBV29-1 and TRBJ1-2, is SAVISQKPSRDICQRGTSLTIQCQVDSQVTMMFWYRQQPGQSLTLIATANQGSEATYESGFVIDKFPISRPNLTFSTLTVSNMSPEDSSIYLCSVESRMGGYTFGSGTRLTVV.

This clonotype occurred many times. V gene TRBV4-2 combines with J gene TRBJ2-7, with a tentative D call TRBD2 (6 bases). Trimming cost V 2 bases and J 0 bases, with 20 bases left between them. The CDR3 has 18 residues. Per germline, CDR1 LGHNA and CDR2 YNFKEQ. The CDR3 sequence: CASSQSLSGRTTSYEQYF. In DNA form, the CDR3 reads TGTGCCAGCAGCCAATCCCTCTCGGGGAGGACGACCTCCTACGAGCAGTACTTC.

The chain links TRBV6-2 or TRBV6-3 to TRBJ2-7, with a tentative D call TRBD2 (6 bases). V lost 10 bases and J 3 bases, leaving 16 bases between the germline ends. Germline assignment: CDR1 MNHEY and CDR2 SVGEGT. There are 13 residues in the CDR3. The DNA for the CDR3 is TGTGCCACCAAGGGTAGCGGAAACTACGAGCAGTACTTC. Its protein product is CATKGSGNYEQYF.

About this clonotype itself: The junction differs from germline at one of its ends, possibly a read error. The V and J genes are TRBV4-2 and TRBJ1-6, with unresolved D. This CDR3 spans 13 amino acids. CDR1 is LGHNA, CDR2 YNFKEQ, per germline. The chain's CDR3 is CASGQELSPPLHF. Written as DNA, the CDR3 is TGTGCCAGCGGCCAAGAATTATCGCCACCCCTCCACTTT.

Only one count was recorded for this clonotype. A much larger clone differs from this one at a single base, so this may be a read error. The chain employs TRBV19 and TRBJ2-3; D perhaps matches TRBD1 (5 bases). From germline, CDR1 is LNHDA and CDR2 SQIVND (reference sequence). The CDR3 is made up of 14 amino acids. CDR3 DNA sequence: TGTGTCAGTAGTAAGGCAGGGCCCACAGATACGCAGTATTTT. Protein sequence: CVSSKAGPTDTQYF.

The chain links TRBV6-6 to TRBJ1-2, with D maybe TRBD1 (5 bases). Germline V gives CDR1 MNHNY, CDR2 SVGAGI (reference sequence). Trimming took off 6 bases at V and 4 bases at J, with 12 bases between the two ends. The CDR3 extends over 13 amino acids. The CDR3 reads CASSRGVPYGYTF. The CDR3 DNA reads TGTGCCAGCAGCCGAGGGGTCCCCTATGGCTACACCTTC.

This clonotype came up a few times. This rearrangement joins TRBV9 to TRBJ1-4, with 7 bases identical to TRBD1. CDR3 length: 15 amino acids. Unmatched junction bases numbered 8, after V lost 4 bases and J lost 5 bases. CDR1 SGDLS and CDR2 YYNGEE come from the germline V gene. Written as DNA, the CDR3 is TGTGCCAGCAGCCCAGAGGGGGCCACCAATGAAAAACTGTTTTTT. Amino acids: CASSPEGATNEKLFF.

The chain employs TRBV5-1 and TRBJ1-4; tentative D call: TRBD1 (5 bases). The germline V and J ends were trimmed by 0 bases and 3 bases, with 12 bases remaining between them. The germline V gene has CDR1 SGHRS and CDR2 YFSETQ. There are 16 residues in the CDR3. CDR3 region: CASSLGGAGPNEKLFF. The CDR3 DNA sequence: TGCGCCAGCAGCTTGGGAGGGGCCGGACCTAATGAAAAACTGTTTTTT.

This clonotype occurred a few times. The CDR3 DNA sequence: TGCGCCAGCAGCCCCTCAGGGGGCGTCGACAATGAGCAGTTCTTC. It is translated as CASSPSGGVDNEQFF. V usage is TRBV4-3 and J usage is TRBJ2-1, with 8 bases lining up with TRBD1. With V trimmed by 4 bases and J by 5 bases, 7 bases remained unmatched. Germline V CDR1 and CDR2: LGHNA, YSLEER. The CDR3 is 15 amino acids.

This clonotype showed up just a few times. The chain carries TRBV5-6 and TRBJ1-6, with D possibly matching TRBD1 (5 bases). This CDR3 is built from 13 residues. V lost 10 bases and J 7 bases, leaving 15 bases between the germline ends. The germline gives CDR1 SGHDT, CDR2 YYEEEE. The CDR3 sequence is CAPDTYRNSPLHF. Here the CDR3 DNA reads TGTGCCCCGGACACCTACCGGAATTCACCCCTCCACTTT.

This chain joins TRBV20-1 and TRBJ2-7, with 7 bases matching TRBD2. The length of the CDR3 is 13 residues. Germline loops: CDR1 DFQATT, CDR2 SNEGSKA (reference sequence). V shed 7 bases, J shed 7 bases, and the junction held 13 bases outside the gene matches. Here the CDR3 reads CSGAGSLNDEQYF. The CDR3 DNA reads TGCAGTGGAGCGGGGTCATTGAACGATGAGCAGTACTTC.

This chain joins TRBV7-9 and TRBJ1-1; D is ambiguous. Trimming cost V 2 bases and J 7 bases, with 11 bases left between them. The germline V gene encodes CDR1 SEHNR and CDR2 FQNEAQ (reference sequence). The CDR3 runs 13 residues. The CDR3 is CASSLLTEGEAFF. As DNA, the CDR3 is TGTGCCAGCAGCTTATTAACAGAAGGTGAAGCTTTCTTT.

This clonotype was detected ten times or more. V gene TRBV10-3 combines with J gene TRBJ1-2; the D gene is possibly TRBD1 (5 bases). This CDR3 region has 12 residues. The germline V gene encodes CDR1 ENHRY and CDR2 SYGVKD. V was clipped by 8 bases and J by 2 bases, with 9 bases between them. DNA of the CDR3: TGTGCCATCTCCAGGGAGAACTATGGCTACACCTTC. Translating it yields CAISRENYGYTF.